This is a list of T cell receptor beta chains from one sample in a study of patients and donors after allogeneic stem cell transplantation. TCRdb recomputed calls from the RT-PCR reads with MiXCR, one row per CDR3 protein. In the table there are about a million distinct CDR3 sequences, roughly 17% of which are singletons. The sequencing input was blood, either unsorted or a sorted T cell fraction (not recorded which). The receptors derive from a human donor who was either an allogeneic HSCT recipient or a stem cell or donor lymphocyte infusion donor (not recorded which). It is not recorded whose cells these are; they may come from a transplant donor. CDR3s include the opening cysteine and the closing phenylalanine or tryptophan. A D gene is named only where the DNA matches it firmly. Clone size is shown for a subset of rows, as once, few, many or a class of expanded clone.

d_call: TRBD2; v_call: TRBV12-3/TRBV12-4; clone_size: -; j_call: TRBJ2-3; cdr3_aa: CASHTSGRSTDTQYF; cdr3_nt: TGTGCCAGCCATACTAGCGGGAGATCTACAGATACGCAGTATTTT
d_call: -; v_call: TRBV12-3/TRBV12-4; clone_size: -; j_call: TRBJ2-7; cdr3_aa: CASSFKQGYEQYF; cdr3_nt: TGTGCCAGCAGTTTCAAACAGGGCTACGAGCAGTACTTC
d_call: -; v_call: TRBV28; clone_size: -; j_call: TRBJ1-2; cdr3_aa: CASSLNGGGLGYGYTF; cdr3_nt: TGTGCCAGCAGTTTAAATGGGGGGGGCCTAGGATATGGCTACACCTTC
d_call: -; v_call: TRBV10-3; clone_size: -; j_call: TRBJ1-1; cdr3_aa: CAINPGQNTEAFF; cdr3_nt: TGTGCCATCAATCCGGGACAGAACACTGAAGCTTTCTTT
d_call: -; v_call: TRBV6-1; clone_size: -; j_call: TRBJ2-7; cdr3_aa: CASKSELSSYEQYF; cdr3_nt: TGTGCCAGCAAGTCTGAACTCTCATCCTACGAGCAGTACTTC
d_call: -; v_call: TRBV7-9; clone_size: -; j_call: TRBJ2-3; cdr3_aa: CASSLHWGLDTQYF; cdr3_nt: TGTGCCAGCAGCTTACATTGGGGATTGGATACGCAGTATTTT
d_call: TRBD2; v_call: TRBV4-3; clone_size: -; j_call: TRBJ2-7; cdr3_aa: CASSQDRSGGDSYEQYF; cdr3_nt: TGCGCCAGCAGCCAAGATAGGAGCGGGGGGGACTCCTACGAGCAGTACTTC
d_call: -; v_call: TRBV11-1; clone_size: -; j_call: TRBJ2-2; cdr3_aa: CASRRPARKDTGELFF; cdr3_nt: TGTGCCAGCAGGCGTCCGGCAAGAAAAGACACCGGGGAGCTGTTTTTT
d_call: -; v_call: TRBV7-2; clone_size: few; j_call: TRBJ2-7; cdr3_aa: CASSLDPRRVSGEQYF; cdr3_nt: TGTGCCAGCAGCTTAGATCCCCGCAGGGTATCTGGCGAGCAGTACTTC
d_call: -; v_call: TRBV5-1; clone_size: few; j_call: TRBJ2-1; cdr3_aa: CASSLAGASSYNEQFF; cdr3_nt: TGCGCCAGCAGCTTGGCCGGGGCGAGCTCCTACAATGAGCAGTTCTTC
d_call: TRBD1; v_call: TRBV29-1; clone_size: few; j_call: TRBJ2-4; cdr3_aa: CSVQRTGPRTNIQYF; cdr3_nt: TGCAGCGTCCAACGGACAGGGCCCCGGACAAACATTCAGTACTTC
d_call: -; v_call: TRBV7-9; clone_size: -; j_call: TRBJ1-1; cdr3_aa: CASSLRKGLNTEAFF; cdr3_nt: TGTGCCAGCAGCTTAAGGAAGGGTTTGAACACTGAAGCTTTCTTT
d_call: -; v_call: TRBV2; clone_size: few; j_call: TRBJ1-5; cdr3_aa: CASSVLDSNQPQHF; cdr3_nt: TGTGCCAGCAGTGTTCTGGATAGCAATCAGCCCCAGCATTTT
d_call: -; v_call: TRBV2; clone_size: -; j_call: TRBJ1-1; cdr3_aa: CASSGDPPQGSEAFF; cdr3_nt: TGTGCCAGCAGTGGGGACCCACCTCAGGGTTCTGAAGCTTTCTTT
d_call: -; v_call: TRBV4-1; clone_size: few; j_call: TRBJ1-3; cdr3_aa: CASSQGVGGVGHTIYF; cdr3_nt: TGCGCCAGCAGCCAAGGGGTAGGAGGAGTGGGGCACACCATATATTTT
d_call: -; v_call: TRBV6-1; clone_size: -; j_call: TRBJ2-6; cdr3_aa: CASIPVAAGANVLTF; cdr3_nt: TGTGCCAGCATCCCGGTAGCCGCTGGGGCCAACGTCCTGACTTTC
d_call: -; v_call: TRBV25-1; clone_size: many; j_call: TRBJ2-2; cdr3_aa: CASSVTGKNTGELFF; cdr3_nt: TGTGCCAGCAGTGTAACAGGGAAGAACACCGGGGAGCTGTTTTTT
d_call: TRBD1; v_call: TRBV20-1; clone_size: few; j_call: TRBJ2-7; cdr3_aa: CSARDWFGTGYEQYF; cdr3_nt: TGCAGTGCTAGAGATTGGTTCGGGACAGGCTACGAGCAGTACTTC
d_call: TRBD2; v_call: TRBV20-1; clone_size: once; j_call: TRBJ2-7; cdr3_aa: CSASAVAGAYEQYF; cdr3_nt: TGCAGTGCTAGTGCGGTAGCGGGCGCCTACGAGCAGTACTTC
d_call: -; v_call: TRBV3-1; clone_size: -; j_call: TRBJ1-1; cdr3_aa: CASSQDAVGNTEAFF; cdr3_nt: TGTGCCAGCAGCCAAGATGCGGTAGGGAACACTGAAGCTTTCTTT
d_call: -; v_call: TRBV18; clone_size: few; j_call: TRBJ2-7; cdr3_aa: CASSPDLGRGGSYEQYF; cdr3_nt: TGTGCCAGCTCACCAGACCTCGGAAGGGGGGGATCCTACGAGCAGTACTTC
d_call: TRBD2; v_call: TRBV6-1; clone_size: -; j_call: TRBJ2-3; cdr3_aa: CASSPSGPTDTQYF; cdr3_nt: TGTGCCAGCAGCCCTAGCGGCCCCACAGATACGCAGTATTTT
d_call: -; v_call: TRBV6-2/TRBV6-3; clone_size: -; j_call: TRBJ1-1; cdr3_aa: CASSYDKTGVNTEAFF; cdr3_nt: TGTGCCAGCAGTTATGACAAGACAGGAGTGAACACTGAAGCTTTCTTT
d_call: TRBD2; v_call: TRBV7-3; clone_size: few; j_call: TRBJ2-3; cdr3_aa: CASSLGTRRTDTQYF; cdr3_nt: TGTGCCAGCAGCTTAGGGACTAGACGCACAGATACGCAGTATTTT
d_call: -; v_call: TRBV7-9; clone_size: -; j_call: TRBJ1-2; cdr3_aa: CASSPQSEWGYTF; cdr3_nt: TGTGCCAGCAGTCCCCAATCGGAGTGGGGCTACACCTTC
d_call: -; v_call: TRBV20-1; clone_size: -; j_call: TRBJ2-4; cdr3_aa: CSARGAGVNIQYF; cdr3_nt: TGCAGTGCTAGAGGGGCAGGAGTAAACATTCAGTACTTC
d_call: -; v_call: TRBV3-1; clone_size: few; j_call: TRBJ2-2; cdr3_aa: CASSQTWSPNTGELFF; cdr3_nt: TGTGCCAGCAGCCAGACTTGGTCCCCGAACACCGGGGAGCTGTTTTTT
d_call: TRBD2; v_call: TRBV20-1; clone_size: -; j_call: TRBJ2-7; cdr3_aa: CSARRLAGGPTEQYF; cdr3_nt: TGCAGTGCTAGACGACTAGCGGGAGGCCCCACCGAGCAGTACTTC
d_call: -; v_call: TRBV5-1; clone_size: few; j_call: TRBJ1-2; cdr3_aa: CASSTTRSSYGYTF; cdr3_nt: TGCGCCAGCAGCACAACAAGGTCCAGCTATGGCTACACCTTC
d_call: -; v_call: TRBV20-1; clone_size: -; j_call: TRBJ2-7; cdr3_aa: CSARVGDYEQYF; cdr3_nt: TGCAGTGCTAGAGTAGGGGATTACGAGCAGTACTTC
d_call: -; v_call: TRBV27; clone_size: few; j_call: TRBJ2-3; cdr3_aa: CASSLAGVRTDTQYF; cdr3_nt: TGTGCCAGCAGTTTAGCTGGAGTGCGTACAGATACGCAGTATTTT
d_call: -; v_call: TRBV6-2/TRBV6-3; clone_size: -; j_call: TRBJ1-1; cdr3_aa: CASGFTREAFF; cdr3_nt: TGTGCCAGCGGCTTCACCAGAGAAGCTTTCTTT
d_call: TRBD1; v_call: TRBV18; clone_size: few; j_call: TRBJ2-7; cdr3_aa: CASSPSTGGSYEQYF; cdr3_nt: TGTGCCAGCTCACCAAGTACAGGGGGCTCCTACGAGCAGTACTTC
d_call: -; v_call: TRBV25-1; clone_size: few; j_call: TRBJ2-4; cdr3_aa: CASSEPGGNIQYF; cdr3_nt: TGTGCCAGCAGTGAGCCTGGGGGAAACATTCAGTACTTC
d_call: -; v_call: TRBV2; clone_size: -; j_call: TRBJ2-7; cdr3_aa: CASSITPWSSYEQYF; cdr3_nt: TGTGCCAGCAGTATAACCCCCTGGAGCTCCTACGAGCAGTACTTC
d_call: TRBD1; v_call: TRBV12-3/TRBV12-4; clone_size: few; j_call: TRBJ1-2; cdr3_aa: CASSLGTGGIYGYTF; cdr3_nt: TGTGCCAGCAGTCTTGGGACAGGGGGAATCTATGGCTACACCTTC
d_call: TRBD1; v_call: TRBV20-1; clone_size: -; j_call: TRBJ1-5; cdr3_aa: CSARSLQGASSNQPQHF; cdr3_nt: TGCAGTGCTAGGAGCCTACAGGGGGCCAGTAGCAATCAGCCCCAGCATTTT
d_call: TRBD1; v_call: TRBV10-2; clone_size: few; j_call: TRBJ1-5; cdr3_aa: CASTTGSNQPQHF; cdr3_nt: TGCGCCAGTACGACAGGGAGCAATCAGCCCCAGCATTTT
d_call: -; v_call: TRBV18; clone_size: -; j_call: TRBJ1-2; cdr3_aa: CASSPSADANYGYTF; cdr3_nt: TGTGCCAGCTCACCATCGGCGGACGCTAACTATGGCTACACCTTC
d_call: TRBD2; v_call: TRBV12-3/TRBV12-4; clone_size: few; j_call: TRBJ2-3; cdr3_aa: CASSVAGGPADTQYF; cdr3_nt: TGTGCCAGCAGTGTAGCGGGGGGGCCCGCAGATACGCAGTATTTT
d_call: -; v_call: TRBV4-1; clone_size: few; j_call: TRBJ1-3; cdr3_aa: CASGDGNKNTIYF; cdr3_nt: TGCGCCAGCGGGGACGGGAATAAGAACACCATATATTTT
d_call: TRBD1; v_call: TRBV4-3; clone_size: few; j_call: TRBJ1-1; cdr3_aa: CASSQDPGTGAYTEAFF; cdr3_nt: TGCGCCAGCAGCCAAGATCCAGGGACAGGGGCATACACTGAAGCTTTCTTT
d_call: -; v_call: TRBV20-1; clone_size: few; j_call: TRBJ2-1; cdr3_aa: CSANLGQGYNEQFF; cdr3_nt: TGCAGTGCTAACCTCGGGCAGGGGTACAATGAGCAGTTCTTC
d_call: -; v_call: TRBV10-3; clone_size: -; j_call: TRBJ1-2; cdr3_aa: CAISVQGQIYGYTF; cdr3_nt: TGTGCCATCAGTGTCCAAGGACAGATCTATGGCTACACCTTC
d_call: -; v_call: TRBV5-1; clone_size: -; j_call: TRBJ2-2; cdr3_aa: CASSLEPSENTGELFF; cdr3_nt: TGCGCCAGCAGCTTGGAACCCTCGGAGAACACCGGGGAGCTGTTTTTT
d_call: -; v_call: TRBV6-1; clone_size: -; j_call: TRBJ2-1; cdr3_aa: CASSEVVEQFF; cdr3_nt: TGTGCCAGCAGTGAAGTAGTCGAGCAGTTCTTC
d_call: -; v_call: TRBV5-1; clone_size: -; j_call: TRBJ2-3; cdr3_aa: CASSPERRGVTDTQYF; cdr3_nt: TGCGCCAGCAGCCCCGAGAGGAGGGGGGTCACAGATACGCAGTATTTT
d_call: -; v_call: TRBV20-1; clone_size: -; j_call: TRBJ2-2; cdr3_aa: CSAPAWRGTGELFF; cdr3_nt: TGCAGTGCCCCGGCCTGGCGTGGAACCGGGGAGCTGTTTTTT
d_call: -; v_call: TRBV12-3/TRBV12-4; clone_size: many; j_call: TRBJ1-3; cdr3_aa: CASNNPRVTGSGNTIYF; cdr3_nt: TGTGCCAGCAATAACCCCCGGGTGACAGGTTCGGGAAACACCATATATTTT
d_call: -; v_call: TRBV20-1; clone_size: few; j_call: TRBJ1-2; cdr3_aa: CSATGDPLANYGYTF; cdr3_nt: TGCAGTGCCACGGGAGACCCATTAGCTAACTATGGCTACACCTTC
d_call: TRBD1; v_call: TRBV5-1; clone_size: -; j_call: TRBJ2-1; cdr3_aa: CASSWHRGGEQFF; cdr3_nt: TGCGCCAGCAGCTGGCACAGGGGCGGTGAGCAGTTCTTC
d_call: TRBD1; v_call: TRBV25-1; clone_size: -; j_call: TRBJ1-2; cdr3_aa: CASSGDRGGGYTF; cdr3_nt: TGTGCCAGCAGTGGGGACAGGGGGGGTGGCTACACCTTC
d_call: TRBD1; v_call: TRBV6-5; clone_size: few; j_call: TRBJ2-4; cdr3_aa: CASSSGTGTPKAKNIQYF; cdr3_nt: TGTGCCAGCAGTTCCGGGACAGGGACCCCTAAAGCCAAAAACATTCAGTACTTC
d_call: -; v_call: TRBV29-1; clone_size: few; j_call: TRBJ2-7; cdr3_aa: CSVEIELSGSYEQYF; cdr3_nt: TGCAGCGTTGAAATCGAGCTCTCGGGGTCCTACGAGCAGTACTTC
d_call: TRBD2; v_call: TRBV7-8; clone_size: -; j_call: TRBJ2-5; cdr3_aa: CASSLVIGLAGGIQETQYF; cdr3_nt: TGTGCCAGCAGCTTAGTGATCGGGCTAGCGGGGGGGATACAAGAGACCCAGTACTTC